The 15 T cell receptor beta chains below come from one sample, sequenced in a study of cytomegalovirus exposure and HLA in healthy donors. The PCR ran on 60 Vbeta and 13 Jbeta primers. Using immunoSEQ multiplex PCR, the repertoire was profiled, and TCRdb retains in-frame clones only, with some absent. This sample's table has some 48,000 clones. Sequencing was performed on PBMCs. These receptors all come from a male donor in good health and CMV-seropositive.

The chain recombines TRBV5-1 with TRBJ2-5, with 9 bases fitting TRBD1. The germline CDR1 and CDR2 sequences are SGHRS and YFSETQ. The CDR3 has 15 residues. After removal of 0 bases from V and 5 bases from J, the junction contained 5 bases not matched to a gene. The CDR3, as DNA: TGCGCCAGCAGCTTGGACGGACAGGGGATGGAGACCCAGTACTTC. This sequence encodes CASSLDGQGMETQYF.

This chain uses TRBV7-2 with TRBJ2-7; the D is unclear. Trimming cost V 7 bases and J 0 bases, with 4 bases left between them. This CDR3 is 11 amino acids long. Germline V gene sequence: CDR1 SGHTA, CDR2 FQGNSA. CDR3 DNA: TGTGCCAGCACCCTCTCCTACGAGCAGTACTTC. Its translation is CASTLSYEQYF. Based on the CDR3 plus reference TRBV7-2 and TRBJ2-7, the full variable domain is GAGVSQSPSNKVTEKGKDVELRCDPISGHTALYWYRQSLGQGLEFLIYFQGNSAPDKSGLPSDRFSAERTGGSVSTLTIQRTQQEDSAVYLCASTLSYEQYFGPGTRLTVT.

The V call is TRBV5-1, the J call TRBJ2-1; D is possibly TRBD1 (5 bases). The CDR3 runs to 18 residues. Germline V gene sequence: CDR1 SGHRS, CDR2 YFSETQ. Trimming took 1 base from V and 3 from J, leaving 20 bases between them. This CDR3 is CASSLIFRQTQNYNEQFF. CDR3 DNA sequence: TGCGCCAGCAGCTTGATTTTCCGACAGACCCAGAACTACAATGAGCAGTTCTTC.

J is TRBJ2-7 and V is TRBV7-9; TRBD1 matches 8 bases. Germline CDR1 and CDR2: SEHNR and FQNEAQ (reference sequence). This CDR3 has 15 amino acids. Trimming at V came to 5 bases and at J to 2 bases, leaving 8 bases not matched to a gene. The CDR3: CASSKPRTGPYEQYF. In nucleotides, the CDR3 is TGTGCCAGCAGCAAACCCCGGACAGGGCCCTACGAGCAGTACTTC.

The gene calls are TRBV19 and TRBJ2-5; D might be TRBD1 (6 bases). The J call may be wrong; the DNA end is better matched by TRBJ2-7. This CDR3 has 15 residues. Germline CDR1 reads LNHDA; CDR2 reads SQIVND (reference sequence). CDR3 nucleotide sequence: TGTGCCAGTAGTCGCCTCACAGGGAACGGGTACGAGCAGTACTTC. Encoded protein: CASSRLTGNGYEQYF.

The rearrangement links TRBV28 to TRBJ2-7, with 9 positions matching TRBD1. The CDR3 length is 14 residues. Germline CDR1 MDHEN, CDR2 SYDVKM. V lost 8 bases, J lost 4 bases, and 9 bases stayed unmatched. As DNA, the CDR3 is TGTGCCAGCGCAAAGGGACAGGGCTTTTACGAGCAGTACTTC. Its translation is CASAKGQGFYEQYF. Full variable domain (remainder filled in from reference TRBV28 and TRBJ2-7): DVKVTQSSRYLVKRTGEKVFLECVQDMDHENMFWYRQDPGLGLRLIYFSYDVKMKEKGDIPEGYSVSREKKERFSLILESASTNQTSMYLCASAKGQGFYEQYFGPGTRLTVT.

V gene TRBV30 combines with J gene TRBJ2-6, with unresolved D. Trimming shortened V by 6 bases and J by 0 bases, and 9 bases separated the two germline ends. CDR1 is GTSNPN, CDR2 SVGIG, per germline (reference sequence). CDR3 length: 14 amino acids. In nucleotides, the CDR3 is TGTGCCTGCCCCTACAGCTCTGGGGCCAACGTCCTGACTTTC. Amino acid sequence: CACPYSSGANVLTF.

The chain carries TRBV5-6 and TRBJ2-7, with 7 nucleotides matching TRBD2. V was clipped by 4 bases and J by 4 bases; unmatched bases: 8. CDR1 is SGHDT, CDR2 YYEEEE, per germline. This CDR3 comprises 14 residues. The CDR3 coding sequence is TGTGCCAGCAGCATGGGACTATCCTCATACGAGCAGTACTTC. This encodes CASSMGLSSYEQYF.

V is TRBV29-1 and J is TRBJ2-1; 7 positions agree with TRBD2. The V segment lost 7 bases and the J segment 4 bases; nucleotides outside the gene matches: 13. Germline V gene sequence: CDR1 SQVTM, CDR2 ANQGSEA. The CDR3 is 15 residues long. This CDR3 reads CSDRSGGSSYNEQFF. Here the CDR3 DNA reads TGCAGCGACCGGTCGGGGGGAAGCTCATACAATGAGCAGTTCTTC.

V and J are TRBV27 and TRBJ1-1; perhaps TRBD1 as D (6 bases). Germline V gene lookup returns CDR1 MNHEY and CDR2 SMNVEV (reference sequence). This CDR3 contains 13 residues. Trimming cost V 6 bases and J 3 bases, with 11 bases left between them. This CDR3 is CASSSGVDTEAFF. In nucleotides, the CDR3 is TGTGCCAGCAGCTCAGGGGTGGACACTGAAGCTTTCTTT.

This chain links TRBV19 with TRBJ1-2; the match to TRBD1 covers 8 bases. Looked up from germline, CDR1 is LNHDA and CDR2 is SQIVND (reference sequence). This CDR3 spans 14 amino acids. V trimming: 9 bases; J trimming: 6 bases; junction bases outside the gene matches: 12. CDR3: CARKIPRDRNGYTF. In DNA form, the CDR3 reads TGTGCCAGAAAAATCCCCCGGGACAGGAATGGCTACACCTTC.

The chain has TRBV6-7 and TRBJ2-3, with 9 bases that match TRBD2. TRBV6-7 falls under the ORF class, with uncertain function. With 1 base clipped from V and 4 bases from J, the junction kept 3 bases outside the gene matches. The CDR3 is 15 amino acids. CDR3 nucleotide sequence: TGTGCCAGCAGTTACTTGCGGGGGGGGGCAGATACGCAGTATTTT. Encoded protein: CASSYLRGGADTQYF.

The CDR3 region is CASSLAGVAGFTDTQYF. For the CDR3, the DNA is TGTGCCAGCAGCTTGGCCGGGGTAGCGGGTTTCACAGATACGCAGTATTTT. This chain connects TRBV5-6 to TRBJ2-3; 7 nucleotides agree with TRBD2. In germline, CDR1 is SGHDT, CDR2 YYEEEE. Trimming removed 0 bases from V and 2 bases from J; junction bases left unmatched: 9. The CDR3 extends over 17 amino acids.

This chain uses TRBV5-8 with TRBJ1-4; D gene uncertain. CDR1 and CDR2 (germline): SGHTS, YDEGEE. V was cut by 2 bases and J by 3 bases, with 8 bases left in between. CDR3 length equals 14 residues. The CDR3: CASSFRRPNEKLFF. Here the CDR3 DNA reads TGTGCCAGCAGCTTTAGGCGGCCTAATGAAAAACTGTTTTTT.

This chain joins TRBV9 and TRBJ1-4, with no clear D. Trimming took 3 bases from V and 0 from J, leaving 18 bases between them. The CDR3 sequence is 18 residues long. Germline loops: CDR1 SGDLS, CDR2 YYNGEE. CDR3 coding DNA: TGTGCCAGCAGCGCGCCCAGTACCGGAGCTGCAACTAATGAAAAACTGTTTTTT. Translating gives CASSAPSTGAATNEKLFF.